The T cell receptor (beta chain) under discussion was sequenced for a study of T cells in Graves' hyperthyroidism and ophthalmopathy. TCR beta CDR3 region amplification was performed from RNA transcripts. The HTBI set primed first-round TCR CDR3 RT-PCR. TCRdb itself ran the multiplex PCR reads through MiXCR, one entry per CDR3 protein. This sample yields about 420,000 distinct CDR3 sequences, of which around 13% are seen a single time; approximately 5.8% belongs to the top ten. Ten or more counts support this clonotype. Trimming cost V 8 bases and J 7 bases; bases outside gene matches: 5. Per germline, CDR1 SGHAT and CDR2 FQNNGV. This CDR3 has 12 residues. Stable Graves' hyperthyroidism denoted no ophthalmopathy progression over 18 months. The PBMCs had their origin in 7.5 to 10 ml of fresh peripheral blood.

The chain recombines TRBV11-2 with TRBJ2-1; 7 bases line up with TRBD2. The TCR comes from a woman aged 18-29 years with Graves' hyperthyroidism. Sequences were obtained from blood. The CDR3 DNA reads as TGTGCCAGCGGCCGTAGCGGGAATGAGCAGTTCTTC. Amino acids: CASGRSGNEQFF.